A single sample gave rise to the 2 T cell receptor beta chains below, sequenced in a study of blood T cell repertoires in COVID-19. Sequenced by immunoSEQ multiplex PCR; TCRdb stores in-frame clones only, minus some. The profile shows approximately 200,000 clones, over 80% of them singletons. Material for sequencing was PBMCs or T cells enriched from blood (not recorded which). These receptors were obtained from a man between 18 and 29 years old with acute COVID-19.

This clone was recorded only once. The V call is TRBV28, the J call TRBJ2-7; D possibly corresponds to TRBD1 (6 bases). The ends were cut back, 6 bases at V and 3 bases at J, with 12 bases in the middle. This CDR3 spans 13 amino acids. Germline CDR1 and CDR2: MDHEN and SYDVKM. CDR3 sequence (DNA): TGTGCCAGCAGGAACGAGGACAGCTACGAGCAGTACTTC. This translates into CASRNEDSYEQYF.

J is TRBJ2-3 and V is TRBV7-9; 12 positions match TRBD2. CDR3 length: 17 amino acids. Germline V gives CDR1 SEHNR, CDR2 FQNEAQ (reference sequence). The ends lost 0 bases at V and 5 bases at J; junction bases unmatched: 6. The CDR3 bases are TGTGCCAGCAGCTTAGCGCGACTAGCGGGGGAAGGAGATACGCAGTATTTT. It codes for CASSLARLAGEGDTQYF.